This TCR beta chain was recorded in a study of identical twins. Study-wide results and caveats: Modelling underestimated the level of out-of-frame TCR alpha sharing observed in monozygotic twins. Invariant populations such as MAIT and iNKT cells could partly muddle zero-insertion analyses.

A universal primer site was incorporated via template switching, and the cDNA contained unique molecular identifiers. TCRdb recomputed calls from the 5' RACE reads with MiXCR, one row per CDR3 protein. The sample consists of 1.5 million to 2 million distinct CDR3 sequences, about 30% of them appearing once. The donor group consisted entirely of healthy Caucasians. Concerning this clonotype: Its antigen is still unknown.

The V and J ends lost 1 base and 5 bases, in that order; junction bases with no gene match: 6. Germline-derived CDR1 and CDR2 are SEHNR and FQNEAQ (reference sequence). CDR3 size: 15 residues. The sample consisted of cord blood. This chain connects TRBV7-9 to TRBJ1-2; 8 bases are a match to TRBD1. This TCR came from a newborn girl in good health. CDR3: CASSLEGDRSYGYTF. The CDR3 bases are TGTGCCAGCAGCTTAGAAGGGGACAGGTCTTATGGCTACACCTTC.